A selection of T cell receptor beta chains follows, all from one sample in a study of CD8 T cells in Susac syndrome. In TCRdb, the immunoSEQ multiplex PCR reads were re-called with MiXCR into one record per CDR3 protein. The sample consists of approximately 110,000 distinct CDR3 sequences, 80% to 95% of them appearing once. Sequencing was done on a sample of CD8+ T cells from PBMCs. The source is a human donor with multiple sclerosis. CDR3s include the opening cysteine and the closing phenylalanine or tryptophan. The D gene is left open where the match is weak. Size values are once, few and many counts, or a class for expanded clones, and some rows have none.

size	V	D	J	DNA	CDR3
.	TRBV20-1	.	TRBJ2-4	TGCAGTGCTCCCCGGCTAGGGGGGGGCCGGGACATTCAGTACTTC	CSAPRLGGGRDIQYF
.	TRBV20-1	TRBD2	TRBJ2-2	TGCAGTGCTAGATGGGAGCGGGAGTTGTCCGGGGAGCTGTTTTTT	CSARWERELSGELFF
once	TRBV20-1	TRBD2	TRBJ2-1	TGCAGTGCTAGAGATCGAGCGGGGGGCCACAATGAGCAGTTCTTC	CSARDRAGGHNEQFF
.	TRBV2	.	TRBJ2-7	TGTGCCAGCACCGACGAGGGGGTTTTGGACTACGAGCAGTACTTC	CASTDEGVLDYEQYF
.	TRBV6-2/TRBV6-3	.	TRBJ2-2	TGTGCCAGCAGAGGATCCGGGGAGCTGTTTTTT	CASRGSGELFF
few	TRBV5-1	.	TRBJ2-5	TGCGCCAGCAGCCTCGTGGAGTCGGTCCAAGAGACCCAGTACTTC	CASSLVESVQETQYF
.	TRBV7-6	.	TRBJ2-3	TGTGCCAGCAGCTTAAGGCGACGGGATACGCAGTATTTT	CASSLRRRDTQYF
.	TRBV14	.	TRBJ1-1	TGTGCCAGCAGCCAAGGCTCAGCTGAAGCTTTCTTT	CASSQGSAEAFF
.	TRBV9	TRBD1	TRBJ1-1	TGTGCCAGCAGCGTAGAGGGGGGAGAGGGGGCGAACACTGAAGCTTTCTTT	CASSVEGGEGANTEAFF
.	TRBV4-1	TRBD2	TRBJ2-1	TGCGCCAGCAGCCAACCACTAGCGGGGGGATTCTACAATGAGCAGTTCTTC	CASSQPLAGGFYNEQFF
.	TRBV13	.	TRBJ1-2	TGTGCCAGCAGCCTGGGGCAGGGGAGGAACTATGGCTACACCTTC	CASSLGQGRNYGYTF
.	TRBV19	.	TRBJ1-2	TGTGCCAGTAGGATGGGCCGGGGCTACACCTTC	CASRMGRGYTF
.	TRBV11-2	TRBD1	TRBJ1-1	TGTGCCAGCAGCTTTCCTCGAGGGGGGACAGATGGAAAAGTTTTCTTT	CASSFPRGGTDGKVFF
.	TRBV7-3	TRBD1	TRBJ2-5	TGTGCCAGCAGCACAAGAGGGGGCGAGACCCAGTACTTC	CASSTRGGETQYF
.	TRBV7-2	.	TRBJ1-2	TGTGCCAGCAGCTTCGGGGGAGGTTACTATGGCTACACCTTC	CASSFGGGYYGYTF
.	TRBV9	TRBD1	TRBJ2-7	TGTGCCAGCAGCGAGACTGGAGTAACAGGGGGCGAGCAGTACTTC	CASSETGVTGGEQYF
.	TRBV20-1	TRBD2	TRBJ2-3	TGCAGTGCTAGAGGGCGGGACTTACCGGGGGGGGATACGCAGTATTTT	CSARGRDLPGGDTQYF
.	TRBV24-1	.	TRBJ2-1	TGTGCCACCAGTGATTTAGGACTTCACAATGAGCAGTTCTTC	CATSDLGLHNEQFF
.	TRBV7-9	TRBD1	TRBJ2-5	TGTGCCAGCAGCCCCGGACAGGGGGCCACCTTAGAGACCCAGTACTTC	CASSPGQGATLETQYF
.	TRBV20-1	.	TRBJ2-5	TGCAGTGCTAGAGAGGTGATGGAGACCCAGTACTTC	CSAREVMETQYF
.	TRBV9	.	TRBJ2-1	TGTGCCAGCAGCGCTAAAACATGGGAGCAGTTCTTC	CASSAKTWEQFF
.	TRBV10-3	TRBD2	TRBJ2-2	TGTGCCATCGCGGGAGAGCGCACCGGGGAGCTGTTTTTT	CAIAGERTGELFF
once	TRBV11-1	TRBD2	TRBJ2-1	TGTGCCAGCAGCTTAGGGACTAGCGGGTCCTGGTTGGCGAATGAGCAGTTCTTC	CASSLGTSGSWLANEQFF
.	TRBV19	.	TRBJ1-2	TGTGCCAGTAGTCCCCGATTCGGAAGCTATGGCTACACCTTC	CASSPRFGSYGYTF
.	TRBV5-1	.	TRBJ2-1	TGCGCCAGCAGCTTGGGAAGTGCGGGACTCATGCAGGATGAGCAGTTCTTC	CASSLGSAGLMQDEQFF
once	TRBV13	TRBD1	TRBJ2-1	TGTGCCAGCAGCATGGGACAGGGCCAGTTCTTC	CASSMGQGQFF
.	TRBV7-9	.	TRBJ2-3	TGTGCCAGCAGCCCCGGTACGCAGTATTTT	CASSPGTQYF
.	TRBV28	TRBD1	TRBJ2-7	TGTGCCAGCAGTCTCAACAGGGGATCCGAGCAGTACTTC	CASSLNRGSEQYF
.	TRBV7-6	TRBD2	TRBJ2-3	TGTGCCAGCAGCCCCCCCACGGCCGGGAGGGCAGATACGCAGTATTTT	CASSPPTAGRADTQYF
.	TRBV30	.	TRBJ1-1	TGTGCCTGGAACCAGGACGGGACGAACACTGAAGCTTTCTTT	CAWNQDGTNTEAFF
.	TRBV28	.	TRBJ1-1	TGTGCCAGCAGTCTAGGACCGGGCGCGGGGACTGAAGCTTTCTTT	CASSLGPGAGTEAFF
.	TRBV4-1	TRBD2	TRBJ2-5	TGCGCCAGCAGCCAAAGGCCCCCTAGCGGGGGACCCCAAGAGACCCAGTACTTC	CASSQRPPSGGPQETQYF
.	TRBV13	.	TRBJ2-1	TGTGCCAGCAGCTCAACTTCCAATGAGCAGTTCTTC	CASSSTSNEQFF
.	TRBV20-1	.	TRBJ1-2	TGCAGTGCCGTTTCACCCGACTGGGATGGCTACACCTTC	CSAVSPDWDGYTF
once	TRBV20-1	.	TRBJ1-2	TGCAGTGCTAGAGTCGGGGCAGATAACTATGGCTACACCTTC	CSARVGADNYGYTF
.	TRBV2	TRBD2	TRBJ2-7	TGTGCCAGCAATGAGCGGGGGGGCCAGTACGAGCAGTACTTC	CASNERGGQYEQYF
.	TRBV12-3/TRBV12-4	.	TRBJ2-1	TGTGCCAGTACAGTCCCTATGACAGGGAGCCTAGCGGACCCCGGTGAGCAGTTCTTC	CASTVPMTGSLADPGEQFF
.	TRBV2	.	TRBJ2-2	TGTGCCAGCACTGTCGGCCCCTACACCGGGGAGCTGTTTTTT	CASTVGPYTGELFF
.	TRBV12-3/TRBV12-4	TRBD1	TRBJ1-4	TGTGCCAGCAGTTCTGTCCCCGGGACAGGGGCTGAAAAACTGTTTTTT	CASSSVPGTGAEKLFF
.	TRBV4-1	.	TRBJ2-3	TGCGCCAGCAGCCAAGTCAGGACAGCAGATACGCAGTATTTT	CASSQVRTADTQYF
once	TRBV6-6	.	TRBJ1-5	TGTGCCAGCAGTTATTCCAGCCTGAGCCAAAATCAGCCCCAGCATTTT	CASSYSSLSQNQPQHF
.	TRBV24-1	.	TRBJ2-3	TGTGCCACCAGTGATTTGCGACACCCCGGGGGCACAGATACGCAGTATTTT	CATSDLRHPGGTDTQYF
.	TRBV6-6	.	TRBJ2-2	TGTGCCAGTGGGTCTAGGGCCGACACCGGGGAGCTGTTTTTT	CASGSRADTGELFF
.	TRBV29-1	TRBD2	TRBJ2-1	TGCAGCGTTGGTGGACTAGACCACTACAATGAGCAGTTCTTC	CSVGGLDHYNEQFF
.	TRBV27	TRBD1	TRBJ1-1	TGTGCCAGCAGTCCCACCGGACAGGATGAAGCTTTCTTT	CASSPTGQDEAFF
.	TRBV7-8	TRBD1	TRBJ2-1	TGTGCCAGCAGGTTATTGGGGACAGCTTCCAATGAGCAGTTCTTC	CASRLLGTASNEQFF
.	TRBV5-1	.	TRBJ2-5	TGCGCCAGCAGGCTGGGCGGAGAGACCCAGTACTTC	CASRLGGETQYF
.	TRBV5-8	TRBD1	TRBJ1-2	TGTGCCAGCAGCTCCGGGACAGGGTGGTACGGCTACACCTTC	CASSSGTGWYGYTF
.	TRBV5-1	TRBD1	TRBJ2-7	TGCGCCAGCAGCTTGAACCCAGGGGGCTCCTACGAGCAGTACTTC	CASSLNPGGSYEQYF